This T cell receptor beta chain was captured by sequencing in a study of tumor-infiltrating lymphocytes in localized non-small cell lung cancer. Germline V gene data show CDR1 as SGHNT and CDR2 as YENEEA. The J segment lost 2 bases and the V segment lost 5 bases, leaving 5 bases of the junction unmatched. The CDR3 length is 15 residues. TCRdb keeps only in-frame clones here, not all; method: immunoSEQ multiplex PCR. The sample consists of 25,000 or so clones, 73% of them appearing once. The clonotype comes from a human donor with non-small cell lung cancer. The sample consisted of lung tumor tissue. The rearrangement uses TRBV11-3 and TRBJ2-3; 9 positions match TRBD1. In nucleotides, the CDR3 is TGTGCCAGCAGCCCCGACAGGGGGTACACAGATACGCAGTATTTT. Its translation: CASSPDRGYTDTQYF.